These 32 T cell receptor beta chains originate from one sample sequenced in a study of CD8+ T cells in alopecia areata (dated by TCRdb to between 2017 and 2018). The time point label corresponds to: 24 weeks on oral tofacitinib. Interpreted using the paper, the treatment or condition label stands for: oral pan-JAK inhibitor, 5-10 mg twice daily. Library construction relied on the immunoSEQ multiplex PCR assay. For TCR sequencing, RNA was extracted from every sample and reverse transcribed into cDNA to serve as template. This immuneACCESS table, as held by TCRdb, lists in-frame sequences with V and J called but not all clones. Of the missing ones, under half trace to an unresolved V gene in checked studies; the others have no known cause. The sample data list about 110,000 clones, and approximately 54% of these were observed just once. In total, the top ten clones hold more than 10% of the sample.

The sequencing here drew on CD8+ T cells sorted from blood, taken at week 24, from a patient treated with tofacitinib. These receptors were collected from a human donor with alopecia areata.

This clone occurred a few times. V gene TRBV5-1 combines with J gene TRBJ2-2, with D perhaps being TRBD1 or TRBD2 (5 bases each). This CDR3 is 15 amino acids long. Germline-derived CDR1 and CDR2 are SGHRS and YFSETQ. V was shortened by 2 bases and J by 2 bases, with 10 bases between the two germline ends. The CDR3 DNA sequence: TGCGCCAGCAGCTTATTCCGGGACAACACCGGGGAGCTGTTTTTT. This encodes CASSLFRDNTGELFF.

This clone came up a few times. The chain has TRBV30 and TRBJ2-5; the D gene is possibly TRBD1 (5 bases). Trimming took 5 bases from V and 1 from J, leaving 14 bases between them. The CDR3 consists of 14 residues. Germline-derived CDR1 and CDR2 are GTSNPN and SVGIG (reference sequence). The CDR3 loop reads CAWLGKQAQETQYF. The CDR3 DNA follows: TGTGCCTGGTTAGGGAAACAGGCCCAAGAGACCCAGTACTTC.

The rearrangement joins TRBV7-9 to TRBJ2-3; a possible D gene is TRBD2 (5 bases). Germline V CDR1 and CDR2: SEHNR, FQNEAQ (reference sequence). Trimming took off 1 base at V and 4 bases at J, with 15 bases between the two ends. The CDR3 covers 16 residues. The CDR3 DNA sequence: TGTGCCAGCAGCTTAGTACCAGCGGAGGCTCCAGATACGCAGTATTTT. Its protein is CASSLVPAEAPDTQYF.

This CDR3 reads CASSLGSEQFF. The DNA for the CDR3 is TGTGCCAGCAGCTTAGGTAGTGAGCAGTTCTTC. V usage is TRBV7-8 and J usage is TRBJ2-1; the D is unclear. Per germline, CDR1 SGHVS and CDR2 FQNEAQ. The CDR3 has 11 residues. The V end lost 1 base, the J end lost 9 bases, and 4 bases lay between the germline ends.

This chain links TRBV11-2 with TRBJ2-5; D remains unclear. This CDR3 has 14 amino acids. The V and J ends lost 4 bases and 0 bases respectively, with 9 bases between them. Looked up from germline, CDR1 is SGHAT and CDR2 is FQNNGV. CDR3 sequence (DNA): TGTGCCAGCAGCTCAAGTCCGTACCAAGAGACCCAGTACTTC. It translates to CASSSSPYQETQYF.

This clone appeared a single time. V and J are TRBV27 and TRBJ2-7; D possibly corresponds to TRBD2 (6 bases). CDR1 is MNHEY, CDR2 SMNVEV, per germline (reference sequence). This CDR3 is built from 14 residues. Trimming cost V 7 bases and J 1 base, with 14 bases left between them. In nucleotides, the CDR3 is TGTGCCAGCATGGTCCTGGGGGGTTCCTACGAGCAGTACTTC. It translates to CASMVLGGSYEQYF.

The J gene is TRBJ2-1, the V gene TRBV27; 7 nucleotides match TRBD1. Germline V gives CDR1 MNHEY, CDR2 SMNVEV (reference sequence). The CDR3 covers 14 residues. V lost 4 bases, J lost 3 bases, and 3 bases stayed unmatched. The CDR3 nucleotides read TGTGCCAGCAGTTCGTCAGGGGGCTACAATGAGCAGTTCTTC. This encodes CASSSSGGYNEQFF.

This clone was seen just once. The chain combines TRBV5-6 with TRBJ1-1; D is unclear. The CDR3 length is 16 residues. Trimming removed 1 base at V and 0 bases at J, with 13 bases between. CDR1 and CDR2 (germline): SGHDT, YYEEEE. The CDR3 nucleotides are TGTGCCAGCAGCTTGATGGTGACCCCAATGAACACTGAAGCTTTCTTT. The encoded protein is CASSLMVTPMNTEAFF.

This clone has only a few counts. The rearrangement uses TRBV5-4 and TRBJ2-2, with a weak D call TRBD1 (6 bases). Germline V gene data show CDR1 as SGHNT and CDR2 as YYREEE (reference sequence). Trimming stripped 0 bases from V and 3 bases from J, with 9 bases between. The CDR3 has 15 residues. The CDR3 DNA reads as TGTGCCAGCAGCTTGGACAGGGCGCACACCGGGGAGCTGTTTTTT. It specifies CASSLDRAHTGELFF.

The V call is TRBV10-2, the J call TRBJ2-3, with 8 bases matching TRBD1. The J segment lost 2 bases and the V segment lost 0 bases, leaving 7 bases of the junction unmatched. The CDR3 runs to 17 residues. Germline V gives CDR1 WSHSY, CDR2 SAAADI. The CDR3 region is CASSESIRTGLTDTQYF. The CDR3 region has the DNA TGCGCCAGCAGTGAGTCGATCAGGACAGGGCTCACAGATACGCAGTATTTT.

In regard to this clone: Other DNA sequences in this specimen translate into the identical CDR3. The chain couples TRBV7-9 to TRBJ2-7, with TRBD1 as a possible D gene (6 bases). V lost 1 base, J lost 4 bases, and 8 bases lay in between. This CDR3 is 13 amino acids long. Per germline, CDR1 SEHNR and CDR2 FQNEAQ (reference sequence). The CDR3 spells CASSLVGAYEQYF. Written as DNA, the CDR3 is TGTGCCAGCAGCTTAGTGGGGGCGTACGAGCAGTACTTC.

The gene calls are TRBV29-1 and TRBJ1-1; tentatively, D is TRBD1 (6 bases). Trimming cost V 1 base and J 3 bases, with 15 bases left between them. This CDR3 is built from 15 residues. CDR1 is SQVTM, CDR2 ANQGSEA, per germline. CDR3 loop: CSVEVSDRLDTEAFF. In DNA form, the CDR3 reads TGCAGCGTTGAAGTTAGTGACAGGTTGGACACTGAAGCTTTCTTT.

In this sample, this clone turned up a few times. This sequence joins TRBV4-1 and TRBJ1-1; D ambiguous. Germline loops: CDR1 MGHRA, CDR2 YSYEKL. V shed 0 bases and J shed 3 bases, with 11 bases lying between them. The CDR3 has 15 amino acids. Here the CDR3 DNA reads TGCGCCAGCAGCCAAGATCCGGGCACCTACACTGAAGCTTTCTTT. This translates into CASSQDPGTYTEAFF.

This sequence joins TRBV5-1 and TRBJ2-7; 9 nucleotides line up with TRBD1. Germline values: CDR1 SGHRS, CDR2 YFSETQ. The CDR3 runs 16 residues. V lost 4 bases and J lost 2; bases outside the gene matches: 10. The CDR3 spells CASSLDRTGVTYEQYF. The CDR3 DNA follows: TGCGCCAGCAGCCTAGATCGGACAGGGGTCACCTACGAGCAGTACTTC.

This clone was seen only once. This rearrangement joins TRBV6-6 to TRBJ2-2; no definite D call. The length of the CDR3 is 12 residues. CDR1 is MNHNY, CDR2 SVGAGI, per germline (reference sequence). V shed 4 bases and J shed 6 bases, with 6 bases lying between them. This CDR3 reads CASSSQPGELFF. In nucleotides, the CDR3 is TGTGCCAGCAGTTCCCAACCCGGGGAGCTGTTTTTT.

This clone was recorded a few times. The chain joins TRBV5-6 to TRBJ1-1; TRBD1 aligns across 7 bases. CDR1 and CDR2 (germline): SGHDT, YYEEEE. The CDR3 totals 14 residues. With V trimmed by 5 bases and J by 4 bases, 8 bases remained unmatched. The chain's CDR3 is CASRRQGLVTEAFF. The DNA for the CDR3 is TGTGCCAGCAGACGACAGGGATTAGTCACTGAAGCTTTCTTT.

This chain links TRBV18 with TRBJ2-5; weak D call: TRBD2 (5 bases). The germline V and J ends were trimmed by 4 bases and 3 bases, with 18 bases remaining between them. The CDR3 totals 16 residues. Germline CDR1 reads KGHSH; CDR2 reads LQKENI. The CDR3 spells CASSRTRGKGEETQYF. DNA of the CDR3: TGTGCCAGCTCACGCACGAGAGGGAAGGGAGAAGAGACCCAGTACTTC.

The chain is built from TRBV5-6 and TRBJ1-5, with a tentative D call TRBD1 (6 bases). Germline V gene sequence: CDR1 SGHDT, CDR2 YYEEEE. The CDR3 extends over 14 amino acids. The germline V and J ends were trimmed by 0 bases and 7 bases, with 11 bases remaining between them. The DNA for the CDR3 is TGTGCCAGCAGCTTGGGCCCGGGGGCGCAGCCCCAGCATTTT. This translates into CASSLGPGAQPQHF.

The chain couples TRBV6-4 to TRBJ2-1, with 7 nucleotides matching TRBD1. The CDR3 contains 13 residues. Germline trimming cut 4 bases from V and 6 bases from J; bases unmatched to any gene: 3. CDR1 is MRHNA and CDR2 is SNTAGT in the germline V gene. The CDR3 DNA reads TGTGCCAGCAGTGCCTGGGACAGCAATGAGCAGTTCTTC. Translating gives CASSAWDSNEQFF.

V is TRBV6-5 and J is TRBJ1-2; D unresolved. V gave up 5 bases and J gave up 0 bases, with 10 bases separating them. The CDR3 runs 14 residues. Germline V gene sequence: CDR1 MNHEY, CDR2 SVGAGI. For the CDR3, the DNA is TGTGCCAGCAGTCCCCATCCGACTAACTATGGCTACACCTTC. Its protein product is CASSPHPTNYGYTF.

This clone has only a few counts. V usage is TRBV7-6 and J usage is TRBJ2-7; D possibly matches TRBD1 or TRBD2 (5 bases each). The germline gives CDR1 SGHVS, CDR2 FNYEAQ. V lost 1 base, J lost 6 bases, and 7 bases lay in between. The CDR3 is 12 residues long. The CDR3 sequence: CASSLEGSEQYF. CDR3 coding DNA: TGTGCCAGCAGCTTAGAGGGGAGCGAGCAGTACTTC.

This sequence joins TRBV30 and TRBJ2-7; D is possibly TRBD1 or TRBD2 (6 bases each). The CDR3 runs to 13 residues. The germline V and J ends were trimmed by 0 bases and 5 bases, with 11 bases remaining between them. Germline CDR1 reads GTSNPN; CDR2 reads SVGIG (reference sequence). For the CDR3, the DNA is TGTGCCTGGAGTGTCTCGGGGGCCCACGAGCAGTACTTC. Translating gives CAWSVSGAHEQYF.

With regard to this clone: Other DNA sequences in this specimen translate into the identical CDR3. The chain couples TRBV27 to TRBJ2-6; D unresolved. This CDR3 contains 13 residues. The V gene's germline CDR1 is MNHEY and CDR2 SMNVEV (reference sequence). V was clipped by 6 bases and J by 0 bases, with 3 bases between them. The CDR3 nucleotides read TGTGCCAGCAGCCCCTCTGGGGCCAACGTCCTGACTTTC. It yields the protein CASSPSGANVLTF.

J is TRBJ2-3 and V is TRBV5-6, with D perhaps being TRBD1 or TRBD2 (5 bases each). This CDR3 has 15 residues. Between the trimmed V and J ends, which lost 0 bases and 2 bases, there was a span of 10 bases. Germline-derived CDR1 and CDR2 are SGHDT and YYEEEE. CDR3 sequence: CASSLGGIATDTQYF. CDR3 DNA sequence: TGTGCCAGCAGCTTGGGGGGGATTGCCACAGATACGCAGTATTTT.

In the case of this clone: Only one base separates this from a far larger clonotype, so it likely reflects a read error. The chain recombines TRBV13 with TRBJ2-3; TRBD2 agrees at 12 bases. Germline V gene data show CDR1 as PRHDT and CDR2 as FYEKMQ (reference sequence). V was pared by 6 bases and J by 4 bases, with 5 bases of the junction left unmatched. This CDR3 is 15 amino acids long. CDR3: CASSYSSGGADTQYF. The CDR3 DNA reads TGTGCCAGCAGTTACTCTAGCGGGGGGGCAGATACGCAGTATTTT.

This clone was detected a few times. The chain links TRBV14 to TRBJ2-3, with D perhaps TRBD2 (5 bases). Trimming stripped 4 bases from V and 2 bases from J, with 13 bases between. Germline V gene data show CDR1 as SGHDN and CDR2 as FVKESK. This CDR3 is 15 amino acids long. As DNA, the CDR3 is TGTGCCAGCAGCCCTCGGGAATCCAACACAGATACGCAGTATTTT. This sequence encodes CASSPRESNTDTQYF.

The chain has TRBV4-3 and TRBJ1-2; D uncertain. Trimming removed 0 bases from V and 5 bases from J, with 10 bases in between. The CDR3 has 14 residues. Germline CDR1 and CDR2: LGHNA and YSLEER. The CDR3 bases are TGCGCCAGCAGCCAAGATCGGGGAGGATATGGCTACACCTTC. It codes for CASSQDRGGYGYTF.

This clone came up a few times. The gene calls are TRBV30 and TRBJ1-1; possibly TRBD1 for D (5 bases). The V gene lost 2 bases and the J gene lost 5 bases, with 9 bases spanning the gap. The CDR3 is made up of 12 amino acids. Germline values: CDR1 GTSNPN, CDR2 SVGIG (reference sequence). The CDR3 DNA is TGTGCCTGGAGTCTGGGGGGAACTGAAGCTTTCTTT. It translates to CAWSLGGTEAFF.

The chain uses TRBV14 and TRBJ1-4; TRBD1 agrees at 9 bases. The V segment lost 4 bases and the J segment 7 bases; nucleotides outside the gene matches: 7. Per the germline V gene, CDR1 is SGHDN and CDR2 is FVKESK. The CDR3 runs 15 residues. CDR3 protein: CASSRGQGLAEKLFF. The DNA for the CDR3 is TGTGCCAGCAGCCGAGGACAGGGGTTGGCTGAAAAACTGTTTTTT.

This clone has a handful of counts. V is TRBV11-2 and J is TRBJ1-2; tentative D call: TRBD1 (5 bases). Germline CDR1 reads SGHAT; CDR2 reads FQNNGV. The CDR3 totals 15 residues. The V end lost 2 bases, the J end lost 6 bases, and 16 bases lay between the germline ends. The CDR3 is CASSLTVDGANGYTF. DNA for the CDR3: TGTGCCAGCAGCTTAACGGTTGACGGGGCCAATGGCTACACCTTC.

V usage is TRBV6-5 and J usage is TRBJ2-1; 8 nucleotides line up with TRBD1. CDR1 and CDR2 (germline): MNHEY, SVGAGI. The CDR3 is 15 residues long. V lost 9 bases, J lost 12 bases, and 19 bases stayed unmatched. The DNA of the CDR3 is TGTGCCAGTATGCCCGGACAGGGATGGCTGATGGGGCAGTTCTTC. Protein product: CASMPGQGWLMGQFF.

The sample holds a few counts of this clone. The rearrangement uses TRBV13 and TRBJ2-3; 12 bases fit TRBD2. The trim removed 5 bases at V and 3 bases at J, leaving 6 bases unmatched. CDR1 is PRHDT, CDR2 FYEKMQ, per germline (reference sequence). The CDR3 contains 16 residues. CDR3 bases: TGTGCCAGCAGCGATCTAGCGGGGGGGTTTACAGATACGCAGTATTTT. Its translation is CASSDLAGGFTDTQYF.